The entry below describes one T cell receptor (beta chain). The clone's antigen remains unknown. No base-level quality is on record; no much larger clone is a single base apart. This record comes from a study of blood T cell repertoires in COVID-19 (dated by TCRdb to 2020 to 2022). A note on the overall study: Samples covering the acute and convalescent phases of COVID-19 were provided by collaborators in the United States, Italy and Spain. The prospective study material was composed of cDNA or gDNA derived from T cells, B-cell-depleted T cells, or PBMCs. Deeply sampled blood TCRbeta repertoires from subjects exposed to, actively infected with, or recovered from COVID-19 were included in the dataset. A freely available public database, intended as a resource for researchers studying the immune response to SARS-CoV-2, is where the repertoires were released. Samples came from the ongoing ImmuneRACE study (first 160 participants) plus 1,254 subjects from 6 global collaborators. Sample metadata almost always included a de-identified subject ID, COVID-19 status, age in years and sex. HLA class I and class II types, where available, came from metadata supplied by the sample provider rather than from assay-based typing. The paper's findings and limits, for the study overall: The quantity of clinical and demographic metadata differed by source and by participant and was supplied without curation.

Whole blood was collected in K2EDTA tubes by collaborating institutions according to the institutions' own protocols. Collaborator samples were shipped for TCRbeta analysis as frozen whole blood, isolated PBMCs, or DNA extracted from either sample type. TCRbeta CDR3 regions were amplified from genomic DNA using the immunoSEQ Assay, a bias-controlled multiplex PCR. Per the original workflow: The number of nucleated cells in each sample was estimated from the amplification of reference gene primers within the assay. To quantify the absolute abundance of each unique TCRbeta CDR3 rearrangement, sequence reads were collapsed and filtered. Productive Simpson clonality was computed per sample as the square root of Simpson's diversity index over productive rearrangements. The immuneACCESS repertoire file appears here via TCRdb, limited to in-frame rearrangements. These files lack a portion of the clones; in checked studies, under half of the deficit traces to unresolved V genes, and the cause of the others is not known. From that table come the V and J calls and clone size; the DNA was used to work out D and trimming. The sample includes about 60,000 clones, with 91% observed a single time. About 7.9% of the sample belongs to the ten largest clones.

Sequences MNHEY (CDR1) and SVGAGI (CDR2) are obtained from the germline V gene. The junction shows trimming of 8 bases on V and 9 bases on J, and the gene matches do not reach 3 bases of it. Reading from cysteine to phenylalanine, the CDR3 counts 12 amino acids. Of all the DNA, just the CDR3 is kept, 36 bases in frame from base 1. Sequencing used peripheral blood. The sequence links TRBV6-5 to TRBJ2-4; 11 bases in the junction line up with TRBD1. This receptor was identified in a human donor in a cohort sampled during active COVID-19. In nucleotides, the sequence is TGTGCCAGCTCCGGGACAGGGGGCATTCAGTACTTC. This codes for CASSGTGGIQYF.